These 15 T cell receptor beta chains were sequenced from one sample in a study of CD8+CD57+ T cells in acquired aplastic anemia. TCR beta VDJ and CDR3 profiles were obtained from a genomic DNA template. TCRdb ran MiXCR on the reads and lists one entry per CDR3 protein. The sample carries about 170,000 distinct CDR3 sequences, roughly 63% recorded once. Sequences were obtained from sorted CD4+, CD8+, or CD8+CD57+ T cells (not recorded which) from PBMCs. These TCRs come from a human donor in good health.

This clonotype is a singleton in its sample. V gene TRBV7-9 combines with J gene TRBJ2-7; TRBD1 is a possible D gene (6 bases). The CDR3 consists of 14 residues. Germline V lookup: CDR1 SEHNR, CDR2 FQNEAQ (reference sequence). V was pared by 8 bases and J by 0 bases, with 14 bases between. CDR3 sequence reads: CASGGGSRSYEQYF. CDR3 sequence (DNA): TGTGCCAGCGGTGGGGGCAGCCGCTCCTACGAGCAGTACTTC.

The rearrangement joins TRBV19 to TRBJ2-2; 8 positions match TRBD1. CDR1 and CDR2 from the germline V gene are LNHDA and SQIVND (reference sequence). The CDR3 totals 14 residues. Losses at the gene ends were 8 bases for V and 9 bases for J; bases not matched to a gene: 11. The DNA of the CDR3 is TGTGCCAGTTCGGACAGGGTTTATGACAGGGAGCTGTTTTTT. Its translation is CASSDRVYDRELFF.

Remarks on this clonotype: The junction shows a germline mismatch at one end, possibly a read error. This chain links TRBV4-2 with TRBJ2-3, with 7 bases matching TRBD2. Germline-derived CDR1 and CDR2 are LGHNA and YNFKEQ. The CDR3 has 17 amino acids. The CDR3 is CASSPTELASSTGTQYF. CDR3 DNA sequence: TGTGCCAGCAGCCCCACAGAACTAGCGTCTAGCACAGGTACGCAGTATTTT.

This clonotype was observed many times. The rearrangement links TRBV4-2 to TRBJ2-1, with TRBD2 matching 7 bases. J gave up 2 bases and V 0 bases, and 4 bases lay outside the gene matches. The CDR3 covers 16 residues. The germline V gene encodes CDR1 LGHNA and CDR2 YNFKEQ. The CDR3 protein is CASSQDASGTYNEQFF. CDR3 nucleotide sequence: TGTGCCAGCAGCCAAGACGCTAGCGGAACCTACAATGAGCAGTTCTTC.

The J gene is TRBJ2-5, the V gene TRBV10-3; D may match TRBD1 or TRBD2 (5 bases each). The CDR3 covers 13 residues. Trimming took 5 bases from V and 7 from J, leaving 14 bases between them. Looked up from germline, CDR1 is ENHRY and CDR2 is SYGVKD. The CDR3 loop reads CAISPGAEATQYF. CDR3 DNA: TGTGCCATCAGTCCCGGGGCGGAGGCGACCCAGTACTTC.

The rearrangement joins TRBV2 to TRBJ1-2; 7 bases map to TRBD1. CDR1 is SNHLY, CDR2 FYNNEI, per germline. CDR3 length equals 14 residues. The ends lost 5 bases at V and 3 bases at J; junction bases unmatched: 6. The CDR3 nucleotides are TGTGCCAGCAGTCCCACGGGACAGCACTATGGCTACACCTTC. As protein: CASSPTGQHYGYTF. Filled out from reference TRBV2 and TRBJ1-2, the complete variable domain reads EPEVTQTPSHQVTQMGQEVILRCVPISNHLYFYWYRQILGQKVEFLVSFYNNEISEKSEIFDDQFSVERPDGSNFTLKIRSTKLEDSAMYFCASSPTGQHYGYTFGSGTRLTVV.

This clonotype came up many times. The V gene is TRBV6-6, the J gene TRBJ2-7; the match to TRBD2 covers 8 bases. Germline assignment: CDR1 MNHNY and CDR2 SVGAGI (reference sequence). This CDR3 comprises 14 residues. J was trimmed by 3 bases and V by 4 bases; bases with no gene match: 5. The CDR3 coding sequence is TGTGCCAGCAGTTTAGCGGGAACTGGCTACGAGCAGTACTTC. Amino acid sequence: CASSLAGTGYEQYF.

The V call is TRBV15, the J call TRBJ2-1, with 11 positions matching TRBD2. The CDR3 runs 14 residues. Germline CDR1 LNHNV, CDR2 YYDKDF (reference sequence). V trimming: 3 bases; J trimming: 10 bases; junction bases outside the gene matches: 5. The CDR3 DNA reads TGTGCCACCAGCAGCCAGGGGACTAGCGGCGAGCAGTTCTTC. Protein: CATSSQGTSGEQFF.

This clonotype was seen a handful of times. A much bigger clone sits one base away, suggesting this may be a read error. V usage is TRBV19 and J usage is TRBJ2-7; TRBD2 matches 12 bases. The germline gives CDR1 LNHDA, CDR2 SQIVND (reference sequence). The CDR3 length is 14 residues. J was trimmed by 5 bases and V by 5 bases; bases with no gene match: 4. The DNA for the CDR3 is TGTGCCAGTAGTGCCGGACTAGCGGGACACGAGCAGTACTTC. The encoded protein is CASSAGLAGHEQYF.

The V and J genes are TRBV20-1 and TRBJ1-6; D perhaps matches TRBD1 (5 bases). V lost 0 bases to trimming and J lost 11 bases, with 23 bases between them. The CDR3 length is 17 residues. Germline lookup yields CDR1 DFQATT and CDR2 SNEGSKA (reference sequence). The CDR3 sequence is CSAREGMGRSWGAPLHF. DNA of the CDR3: TGCAGTGCTAGAGAGGGGATGGGCCGCTCGTGGGGGGCACCCCTCCACTTT.

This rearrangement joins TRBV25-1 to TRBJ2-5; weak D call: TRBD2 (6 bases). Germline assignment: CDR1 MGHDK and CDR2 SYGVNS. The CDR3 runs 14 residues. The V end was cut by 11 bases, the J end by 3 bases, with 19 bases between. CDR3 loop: CASAGFRGEETQYF. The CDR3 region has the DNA TGTGCCTCGGCGGGGTTTCGAGGGGAAGAGACCCAGTACTTC.

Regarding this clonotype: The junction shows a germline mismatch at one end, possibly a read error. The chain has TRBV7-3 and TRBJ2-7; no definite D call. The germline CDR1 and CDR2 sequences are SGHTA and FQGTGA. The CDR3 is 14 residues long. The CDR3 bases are TGCGCCAGCAGCCAAGATATGATCTCCTACGAGCAGTACTTC. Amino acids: CASSQDMISYEQYF.

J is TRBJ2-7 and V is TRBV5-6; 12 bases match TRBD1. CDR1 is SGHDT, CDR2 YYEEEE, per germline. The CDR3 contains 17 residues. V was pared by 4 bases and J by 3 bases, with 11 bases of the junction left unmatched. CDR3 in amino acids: CASSVGTGGLYFYEQYF. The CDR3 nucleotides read TGTGCCAGCAGCGTAGGGACAGGGGGCCTTTACTTCTACGAGCAGTACTTC.

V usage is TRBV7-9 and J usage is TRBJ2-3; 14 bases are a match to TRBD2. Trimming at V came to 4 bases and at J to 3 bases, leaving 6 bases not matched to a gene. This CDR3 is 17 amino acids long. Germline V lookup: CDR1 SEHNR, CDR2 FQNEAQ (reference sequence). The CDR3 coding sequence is TGTGCCAGCAGCTGGAGACTAGCGGGAGGGCCAACAGATACGCAGTATTTT. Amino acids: CASSWRLAGGPTDTQYF.

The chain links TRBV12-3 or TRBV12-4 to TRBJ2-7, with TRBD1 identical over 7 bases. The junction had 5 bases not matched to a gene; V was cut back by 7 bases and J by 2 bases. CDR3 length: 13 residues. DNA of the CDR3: TGTGCCAGCACAACAGGGGTCGCCTACGAGCAGTACTTC. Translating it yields CASTTGVAYEQYF.